Listed below are T cell receptor beta chains from one sample, sequenced in a study of blood T cell repertoires in COVID-19. This table comes from immunoSEQ multiplex PCR, and its TCRdb copy is limited to in-frame clones, with some not included. The table includes about 670,000 clones, about nine tenths detected once. The source material was peripheral blood. These receptors were obtained from a woman between 18 and 29 years old with acute or convalescent COVID-19. The CDR3 runs from the conserved cysteine through the conserved F or W. D genes are given only for firm matches. The size of a clone is reported for some rows only, either as once, few or many, or as a class for expanded clones.

D,V,size,J,DNA,CDR3
.,TRBV18,.,TRBJ1-4,TGTGCCAGCTCATCTCCGACAGGAATTAATGAAAAACTGTTTTTT,CASSSPTGINEKLFF
.,TRBV6-5,.,TRBJ1-1,TGTACCACCGGGTCGACAGAAAACACTGAAGCTTTCTTT,CTTGSTENTEAFF
TRBD2,TRBV12-5,.,TRBJ2-3,TGTGCTAGTGGTTTGGTACGGCTAGGACTAGCGGGGGGGCCCGACACAGATACGCAGTATTTT,CASGLVRLGLAGGPDTDTQYF
TRBD1,TRBV10-3,.,TRBJ2-7,TGTGCCGCCGACGCGACAGGGGGGTACGAGCAGTACTTC,CAADATGGYEQYF
TRBD2,TRBV6-1,.,TRBJ2-4,TGTGCCAGCAGTGAAGCTTTTATGACTAGCGGGGCCAAAAACATTCAGTACTTC,CASSEAFMTSGAKNIQYF
.,TRBV24-1,.,TRBJ2-5,TGTGCCACCAGTGATGCCGAGAGAGCCCAAGAGACCCAGTACTTC,CATSDAERAQETQYF
.,TRBV6-6,once,TRBJ1-2,TGTGCCAGCAGGACTTCGGGGGGCTACACCTTC,CASRTSGGYTF
.,TRBV6-2/TRBV6-3,.,TRBJ2-2,TGTGCCAGCAGTTCCGATTGGAGGGGCACCGGGGAGCTGTTTTTT,CASSSDWRGTGELFF
.,TRBV6-5,.,TRBJ1-6,TGTGCCAGCAGTTACAACAGGGATAATTCACCCCTCCACTTT,CASSYNRDNSPLHF
TRBD1,TRBV5-1,once,TRBJ2-1,TGCGCCAGCAGCCGGACAGGGGATACTTTTGAGCAGTTCTTC,CASSRTGDTFEQFF
.,TRBV10-3,.,TRBJ1-5,TGTGCCATCAGTGAAAGAAGGGGATATCAGCCCCAGCATTTT,CAISERRGYQPQHF
TRBD1,TRBV7-9,.,TRBJ1-2,TGTGCCAGCAGCCTCGGACAGGGAGGCTATGGCTACACCTTC,CASSLGQGGYGYTF
TRBD2,TRBV6-2/TRBV6-3,.,TRBJ2-3,TGTGCCAGCAGCCCCGCCTTACTAGCGGCCTACACAGATACGCAGTATTTT,CASSPALLAAYTDTQYF
.,TRBV9,.,TRBJ2-4,TGTGCCAGCAGCTCACATCCCGGTATCAGTCCCGGGGGTAACATTCAGTACTTC,CASSSHPGISPGGNIQYF
TRBD1,TRBV30,.,TRBJ1-2,TGTGCCTGGAGTCGTACTTCCTCGACAGGGGATAACTATGGCTACACCTTC,CAWSRTSSTGDNYGYTF
.,TRBV9,.,TRBJ1-2,TGTGCCAGCGCGAACAGTACCGCTAACTATGGCTACACCTTC,CASANSTANYGYTF
.,TRBV18,.,TRBJ1-5,TGTGCCAGCGCCGCGGATAGCAATCAGCCCCAGCATTTT,CASAADSNQPQHF
.,TRBV7-9,.,TRBJ1-2,TGTGCCAGCAGCCCCCCTCAGGGCGGGGACACCTTC,CASSPPQGGDTF
.,TRBV2,.,TRBJ2-2,TGTGCCAGCAGTGCCAGGGCGTCTCAAACCGGGGAGCTGTTTTTT,CASSARASQTGELFF
TRBD1,TRBV5-4,.,TRBJ1-6,TGTGCCAGCAGCTTTAAGGGGGCGAGCCCCTATAATTCACCCCTCCACTTT,CASSFKGASPYNSPLHF
.,TRBV28,.,TRBJ2-1,TGTGCCAGCACCAGGTCAAGGGAGAGGAATGAGCAGTTCTTC,CASTRSRERNEQFF
TRBD2,TRBV4-2,.,TRBJ2-5,TGTGCCAGCAGCCAGACCGGGACTAGCGGGGGATTGAGGCAGACCCAGTACTTC,CASSQTGTSGGLRQTQYF
.,TRBV15,.,TRBJ1-1,TGTGCCACCAGCAGAGATCCAGACAGCAGACGGGCTTTCTTT,CATSRDPDSRRAFF
.,TRBV5-1,.,TRBJ1-1,TGCGCCAGCAGCTTAATAGAGGGCACTGAAGCTTTCTTT,CASSLIEGTEAFF
TRBD1,TRBV6-6,.,TRBJ2-2,TGTGCCAGCAGTACCTGGACAGGGATTCGCAGGGAGCTGTTTTTT,CASSTWTGIRRELFF
.,TRBV18,.,TRBJ1-1,TGTGCCAGCTCACCGACAGCGAACACTGAAGCTTTCTTT,CASSPTANTEAFF
TRBD1,TRBV28,.,TRBJ1-5,TGTGCCAGCAGACCCCAGGGGGCTCTAGGCAATCAGCCCCAGCATTTT,CASRPQGALGNQPQHF
TRBD2,TRBV2,.,TRBJ2-1,TGTGCCAGCAGTGAAGTACTAGCGGGGGGAAAGGACAATGAGCAGTTCTTC,CASSEVLAGGKDNEQFF
.,TRBV7-2,.,TRBJ1-3,TGTGCCAGCAGCTTAAGTCGTGGCCTCTCTGGAAACACCATATATTTT,CASSLSRGLSGNTIYF
.,TRBV4-1,.,TRBJ1-1,TGCGCCAGCAGCCAAGCGGGGTTTGAAGCTTTCTTT,CASSQAGFEAFF
.,TRBV4-3,.,TRBJ1-1,TGCGCCAGCAGCGCTACACAGGGGAACACTGAAGCTTTCTTT,CASSATQGNTEAFF
.,TRBV7-2,.,TRBJ1-5,TGTGCCAGCAGCCCGTCCGGGAAGATGGGCAATCAGCCCCAGCATTTT,CASSPSGKMGNQPQHF
.,TRBV2,.,TRBJ1-3,TGTGCCAGCAGACCCGACACCTCTGGAAACACCATATATTTT,CASRPDTSGNTIYF
.,TRBV5-1,once,TRBJ2-7,TGCGCCAGCAGCTTGGGTTCGGGAGAGTTCTACGAGCAGTACTTC,CASSLGSGEFYEQYF
TRBD2,TRBV2,.,TRBJ2-5,TGTGCCAGCAGTTTAGGACTAGCGGGGGGGCATGAGACCCAGTACTTC,CASSLGLAGGHETQYF
.,TRBV5-1,once,TRBJ1-1,TGCGCCAGCAGCTTCCGGGGTAACACTGAAGCTTTCTTT,CASSFRGNTEAFF
TRBD1,TRBV7-9,.,TRBJ1-1,TGTGCCAGCAGCTTAGACAGGGGGCCATCTGAAGCTTTCTTT,CASSLDRGPSEAFF
TRBD1,TRBV7-2,.,TRBJ1-4,TGTGCCAGCAGCCTTCAGGGACAGGGTAATGAAAAACTGTTTTTT,CASSLQGQGNEKLFF
TRBD2,TRBV5-5,.,TRBJ2-2,TGTGCCAGCAGCTTTAGCGGGGTTTTCGACACCGGGGAGCTGTTTTTT,CASSFSGVFDTGELFF
.,TRBV25-1,few,TRBJ1-5,TGTGCCAGCATTCGACAGCCTCAGCCCCAGCATTTT,CASIRQPQPQHF
.,TRBV27,.,TRBJ1-5,TGTGCCAGCAGTTATACAGGAGATCAGCCCCAGCATTTT,CASSYTGDQPQHF
.,TRBV28,.,TRBJ1-1,TGTGCCAGCAGTTTATCGGGGGTTACTGAAGCTTTCTTT,CASSLSGVTEAFF
.,TRBV29-1,once,TRBJ1-5,TGCAGCGTTGGTGAAGGGAGTCAGCCCCAGCATTTT,CSVGEGSQPQHF
TRBD1,TRBV9,.,TRBJ1-2,TGTGCCAGCAGCGTAACGACAGGGGGGCAATATGGCTACACCTTC,CASSVTTGGQYGYTF
.,TRBV24-1,.,TRBJ1-1,TGTGCCACCAGTGATTTCCGACAGGAAGGGGCTTTCTTT,CATSDFRQEGAFF
TRBD1,TRBV2,.,TRBJ2-7,TGTGCCAGCAGTGGGACAGGGGGCCATCGGGAGCAGTACTTC,CASSGTGGHREQYF
TRBD1,TRBV19,once,TRBJ1-2,TGTGCCAGTAGCGACAGGGCTGGCTATGGCTACACCTTC,CASSDRAGYGYTF
.,TRBV7-9,.,TRBJ1-4,TGTGCCAGCAGCTTAGCATTTGGGAGCTTCGAAAAACTGTTTTTT,CASSLAFGSFEKLFF
TRBD2,TRBV5-1,.,TRBJ2-3,TGCGCCAGCAGCGAGCGGGGGACCCGCACAGATACGCAGTATTTT,CASSERGTRTDTQYF
.,TRBV19,.,TRBJ1-3,TGTGCCAGTAGTACCCTCTACTCTGGAAACACCATATATTTT,CASSTLYSGNTIYF
TRBD1,TRBV9,.,TRBJ1-6,TGTGCCAGCAGCCCCCGGACAGGATATAATTCACCCCTCCACTTT,CASSPRTGYNSPLHF